The 4 T cell receptor beta chains listed next were all sequenced from one sample in a study of OX40 agonist ivuxolimab in advanced cancers. The data were produced by immunoSEQ multiplex PCR, yet TCRdb's version contains in-frame clones alone and is incomplete. The sample gives over 20,000 clones, about 88% of which show up once; 34% is in the top ten. The specimen was CD4+ or CD8+ T cells sorted from blood, collected in a trial of the OX40 agonist ivuxolimab. The receptors originated from an adult with an advanced solid tumor such as melanoma, head and neck, liver or kidney cancer.

The chain has TRBV7-9 and TRBJ1-2; D possibly corresponds to TRBD1 (5 bases). The germline CDR1 and CDR2 sequences are SEHNR and FQNEAQ (reference sequence). CDR3 length: 16 amino acids. Between the trimmed V and J ends, which lost 5 bases and 4 bases, there was a span of 20 bases. This CDR3 reads CASSPTSQAAGYGYTF. The CDR3 DNA is TGTGCCAGCAGCCCGACCTCACAGGCCGCCGGCTATGGCTACACCTTC. Full variable domain (rest looked up from reference TRBV7-9 and TRBJ1-2): DTGVSQNPRHKITKRGQNVTFRCDPISEHNRLYWYRQTLGQGPEFLTYFQNEAQLEKSRLLSDRFSAERPKGSFSTLEIQRTEQGDSAMYLCASSPTSQAAGYGYTFGSGTRLTVV.

This clone was found a few times. V and J are TRBV7-9 and TRBJ1-1; D uncertain. This CDR3 has 13 amino acids. Germline CDR1 is SEHNR and CDR2 is FQNEAQ (reference sequence). V dropped 5 bases and J dropped 3 bases, with 10 bases sitting between them. CDR3 amino acids: CASSPPGDTEAFF. The CDR3 nucleotides read TGTGCCAGCAGCCCACCCGGGGACACTGAAGCTTTCTTT.

The chain uses TRBV19 and TRBJ1-2, with 9 bases aligning to TRBD1. V was pared by 2 bases and J by 3 bases, with 7 bases of the junction left unmatched. Germline CDR1 is LNHDA and CDR2 is SQIVND (reference sequence). The CDR3 has 16 amino acids. The CDR3 region is CASSIRWGQGDYGYTF. DNA of the CDR3: TGTGCCAGTAGTATACGGTGGGGACAGGGCGACTATGGCTACACCTTC.

This chain joins TRBV19 and TRBJ1-2; no reliable D call. From germline, CDR1 is LNHDA and CDR2 SQIVND (reference sequence). Between the trimmed V and J ends, which lost 2 bases and 6 bases, there was a span of 13 bases. CDR3 length: 14 residues. The CDR3 DNA sequence: TGTGCCAGTAGTATAAACCCCGGGGATCATGGCTACACCTTC. It is translated as CASSINPGDHGYTF.